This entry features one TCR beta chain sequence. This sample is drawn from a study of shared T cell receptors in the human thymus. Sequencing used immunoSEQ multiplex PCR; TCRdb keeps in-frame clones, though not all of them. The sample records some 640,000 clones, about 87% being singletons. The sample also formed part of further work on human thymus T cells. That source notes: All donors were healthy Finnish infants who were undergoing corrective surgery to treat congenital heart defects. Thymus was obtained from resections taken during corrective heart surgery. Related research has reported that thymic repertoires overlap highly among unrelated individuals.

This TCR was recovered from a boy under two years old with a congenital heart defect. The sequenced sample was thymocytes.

The DNA for the CDR3 is TGTGCCAGCAGTTACTCATACAGCTCCTACGAGCAGTACTTC. Protein: CASSYSYSSYEQYF. The V gene is TRBV6-5, the J gene TRBJ2-7; no clear D. The CDR3 length is 14 residues. V was clipped by 0 bases and J by 0 bases, with 6 bases between them. From germline, CDR1 is MNHEY and CDR2 SVGAGI.